The T cell receptor (beta chain) described here comes from a study of blood T cell repertoires in COVID-19. Looking at the study overall: Some COVID-19 samples were acute and others convalescent; all came from the United States, Italy and Spain.

The protocol was immunoSEQ multiplex PCR, while the TCRdb copy is restricted to in-frame clones and leaves out a portion. Of 150,000 to 180,000 clones in the sample, 60% to 85% were seen once. What was sequenced was peripheral blood. This TCR was recovered from a man at least 80 years old with acute or convalescent COVID-19.

The CDR3 sequence: CASSYGQSTDTQYF. The CDR3 DNA follows: TGTGCCAGCAGTTATGGGCAGAGCACAGATACGCAGTATTTT. V and J are TRBV6-5 and TRBJ2-3; D is unclear. CDR3 length equals 14 residues. V lost 3 bases to trimming and J lost 0 bases, with 7 bases between them. Per the germline V gene, CDR1 is MNHEY and CDR2 is SVGAGI.